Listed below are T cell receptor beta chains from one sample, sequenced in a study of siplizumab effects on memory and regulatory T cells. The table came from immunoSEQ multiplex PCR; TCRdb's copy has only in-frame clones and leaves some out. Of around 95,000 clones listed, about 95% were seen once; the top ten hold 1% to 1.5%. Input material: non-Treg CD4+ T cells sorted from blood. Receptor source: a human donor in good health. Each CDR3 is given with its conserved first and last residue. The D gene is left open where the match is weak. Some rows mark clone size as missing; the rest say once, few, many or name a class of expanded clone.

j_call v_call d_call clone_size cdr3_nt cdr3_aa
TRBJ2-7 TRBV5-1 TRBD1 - TGCGCCAGCAGCTTACAGGGGCTCGGGTCCTACGAGCAGTACTTC CASSLQGLGSYEQYF
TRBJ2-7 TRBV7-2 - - TGTGCCAGCAGCTTAGGATTTGGGGGATTCAACGAGCAGTACTTC CASSLGFGGFNEQYF
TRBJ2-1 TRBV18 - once TGTGCCAGCTCACCGAAGAATGAGAGGGTCGACTACGATGAGCAGTTCTTC CASSPKNERVDYDEQFF
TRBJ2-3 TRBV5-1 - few TGCGCCAGCAGCCAGGACCCCAGCACAGATACGCAGTATTTT CASSQDPSTDTQYF
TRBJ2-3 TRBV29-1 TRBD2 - TGCAGCGTTGACCAACTAGCGGGGAGCCCAGATACGCAGTATTTT CSVDQLAGSPDTQYF
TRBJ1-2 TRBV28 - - TGTGCCAGCAGCAAAGGGCAGTATGGCTACACCTTC CASSKGQYGYTF
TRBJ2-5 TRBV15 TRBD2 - TGTGCCACCAGCAGGCTTTCTAGCGGTACGGAGACCCAGTACTTC CATSRLSSGTETQYF
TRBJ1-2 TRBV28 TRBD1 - TGTGCCCTCTGTTGCGCAAGTGCAGGGGGCAGGTATGGCTACACCTTC CALCCASAGGRYGYTF
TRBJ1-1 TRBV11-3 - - TGTGCCAGCAGTACAGATTCGGACACTGAAGCTTTCTTT CASSTDSDTEAFF
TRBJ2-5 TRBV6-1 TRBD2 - TGTGCCAGCAGTGAACTAGCGGGAGGGGCTGAGACCCAGTACTTC CASSELAGGAETQYF
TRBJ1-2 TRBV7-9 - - TGTGCCAGCAGCTTAGCAGAGCACCATGGCTACACCTTC CASSLAEHHGYTF
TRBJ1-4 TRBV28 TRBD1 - TGTGCCAGCAGTTCCTACAGGGGGCTCGGGGAAAAACTGTTTTTT CASSSYRGLGEKLFF
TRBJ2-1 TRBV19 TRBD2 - TGTGCCAGTAGATCTTCGAGCGGGAGTGTGTCCTACAATGAGCAGTTCTTC CASRSSSGSVSYNEQFF
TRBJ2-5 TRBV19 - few TGTGCCAGTAGTATGTCCGGGAGAGAGACCCAGTACTTC CASSMSGRETQYF
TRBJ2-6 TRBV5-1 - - TGCGCCAGCAAGGTAGGGTCTGGGGCCAACGTCCTGACTTTC CASKVGSGANVLTF
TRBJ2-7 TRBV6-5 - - TGTGCCAGCAGTTATATCCCGCTCTACGAGCAGTACTTC CASSYIPLYEQYF
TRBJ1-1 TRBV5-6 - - TGTGCCAGCAGCTTGAGAGAGACCACTGAAGCTTTCTTT CASSLRETTEAFF
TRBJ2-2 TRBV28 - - TGTGCCAGCAGTTTTTCAGGGGCGAACACCGGGGAGCTGTTTTTT CASSFSGANTGELFF
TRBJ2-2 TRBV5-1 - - TGCGCCAGCAGCTTTGTCGCCGGGGAGCTGTTTTTT CASSFVAGELFF
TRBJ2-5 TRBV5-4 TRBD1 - TGTGCCAGCGCGGACAACAGGGGGCGCCGATCCGGAGAGACCCAGTACTTC CASADNRGRRSGETQYF
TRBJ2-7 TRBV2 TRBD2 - TGTGCCAGCAGTGGAACGGTAGTTGTTTCTAGCGGAACCTACGAGCAGTACTTC CASSGTVVVSSGTYEQYF
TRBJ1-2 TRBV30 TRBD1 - TGTGCCTGGAGCCTCCGCGACAGGGCGCCGGGCTACACCTTC CAWSLRDRAPGYTF
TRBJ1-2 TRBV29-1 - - TGCAGCCCCCCTGGGGGCGGCTACACCTTC CSPPGGGYTF
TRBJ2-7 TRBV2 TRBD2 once TGTGCCAGCAACATCGGGGGGGCCTACGAGCAGTACTTC CASNIGGAYEQYF
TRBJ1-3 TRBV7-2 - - TGTGCCAGCAGCTTACGGAAGATCCCCTCTGGAAACACCATATATTTT CASSLRKIPSGNTIYF
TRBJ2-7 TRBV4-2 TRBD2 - TGTGCCAGCAGCCAGTTCCTAGCGGGTCCTACCGAGCAGTACTTC CASSQFLAGPTEQYF
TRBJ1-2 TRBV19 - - TGTGCCAGTAGTCCAACACCCACAACCGATGGCTACACCTTC CASSPTPTTDGYTF
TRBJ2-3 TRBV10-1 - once TGCGCCAGCAGCGAAGCCCCGCCCGGGAGAAGCACAGATACGCAGTATTTT CASSEAPPGRSTDTQYF
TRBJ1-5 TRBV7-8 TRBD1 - TGTGCCAGCAGCCCCCGACAGGGCCAGGCCCAGCATTTT CASSPRQGQAQHF
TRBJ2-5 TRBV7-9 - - TGTGCCAGCAGCTTAGACAGGGTTCGGAAAGAGACCCAGTACTTC CASSLDRVRKETQYF
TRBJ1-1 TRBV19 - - TGTGCCAGTAGTATAGGTGGATCGGGCACTGAAGCTTTCTTT CASSIGGSGTEAFF
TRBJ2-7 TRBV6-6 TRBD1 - TGTGCCAGCAGTTCTCCCCCGGGACAGGGGGTATACGAGCAGTACTTC CASSSPPGQGVYEQYF
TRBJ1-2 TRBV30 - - TGTGCCTGGAGTAACGGGGGGAACTATGGCTACACCTTC CAWSNGGNYGYTF
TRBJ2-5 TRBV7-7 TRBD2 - TGTGCTAGCAGCTTTAGCGGGATCTCCGGGGAGACCCAGTACTTC CASSFSGISGETQYF
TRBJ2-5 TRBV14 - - TGTGCCAGCAGCCCTTTCCGCCAAGGGGCGGGGGAGACCCAGTACTTC CASSPFRQGAGETQYF
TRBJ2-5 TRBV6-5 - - TGTGCCAGCAGCAGACCCCGGGAGACCCAGTACTTC CASSRPRETQYF
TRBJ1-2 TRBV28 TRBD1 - TGTGCCAGCAGTTTATGGCGGGACAGGGTTGGCTACACCTTC CASSLWRDRVGYTF